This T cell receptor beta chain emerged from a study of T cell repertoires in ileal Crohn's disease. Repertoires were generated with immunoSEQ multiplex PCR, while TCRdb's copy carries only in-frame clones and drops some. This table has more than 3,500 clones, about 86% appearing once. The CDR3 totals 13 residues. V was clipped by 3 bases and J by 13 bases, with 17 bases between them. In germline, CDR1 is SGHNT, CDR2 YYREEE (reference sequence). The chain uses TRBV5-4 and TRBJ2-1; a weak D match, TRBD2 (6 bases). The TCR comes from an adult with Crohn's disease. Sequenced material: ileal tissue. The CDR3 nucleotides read TGTGCCAGCAGCTCTCCCCCTAGCGATCCCCAGTTCTTC. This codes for CASSSPPSDPQFF.